The 5 T cell receptor beta chains given below trace back to one sample, sequenced in a study of blood T cell repertoires in COVID-19. Repertoires were generated with immunoSEQ multiplex PCR, while TCRdb's copy carries only in-frame clones and drops some. Of hundreds of thousands of clones listed, about 89% are singletons. The specimen was PBMCs or T cells enriched from blood (not recorded which). The receptors stem from a man aged 40-49 years who had recovered from COVID-19.

This clone was picked up one time. V is TRBV7-9 and J is TRBJ1-2; weak D call: TRBD1 (6 bases). This CDR3 spans 16 amino acids. V gave up 3 bases and J gave up 10 bases, with 24 bases separating them. Per germline, CDR1 SEHNR and CDR2 FQNEAQ (reference sequence). The CDR3 DNA is TGTGCCAGCAGCTTGGCACAGGGTGGGCGGTTTGATGACTACACCTTC. Amino acid sequence: CASSLAQGGRFDDYTF.

This chain links TRBV4-1 with TRBJ1-2; D not certain. The CDR3 spans 14 residues. Germline CDR1 reads MGHRA; CDR2 reads YSYEKL. Trimming removed 4 bases at V and 4 bases at J, with 13 bases between. This chain's CDR3 is CASSPGRGSYGYTF. The CDR3 DNA is TGCGCCAGCAGCCCAGGCCGCGGGTCCTATGGCTACACCTTC.

This chain joins TRBV9 and TRBJ2-3; D is unclear. V gave up 2 bases and J gave up 0 bases, with 7 bases separating them. Germline CDR1 and CDR2: SGDLS and YYNGEE. CDR3 length: 14 residues. CDR3 amino acids: CASSVESSTDTQYF. DNA for the CDR3: TGTGCCAGCAGCGTTGAGTCTAGCACAGATACGCAGTATTTT.

In its sample, this clone was seen once. This chain joins TRBV28 and TRBJ1-2; 8 nucleotides line up with TRBD1. V shed 5 bases and J 7 bases; nucleotides not matched to a gene: 15. CDR3 size: 16 residues. Germline-derived CDR1 and CDR2 are MDHEN and SYDVKM. For the CDR3, the DNA is TGTGCCAGCAGTCGGACAGGGCTCATCTTTCTTAGTGGCTACACCTTC. It is translated as CASSRTGLIFLSGYTF.

This clone was seen a single time. The genes are TRBV27 and TRBJ2-7; D possibly corresponds to TRBD2 (5 bases). This CDR3 has 13 amino acids. V gave up 2 bases and J gave up 5 bases, with 10 bases separating them. CDR1 and CDR2 (germline): MNHEY, SMNVEV (reference sequence). CDR3 loop: CASSLGEFNEQYF. The CDR3 nucleotides read TGTGCCAGCAGTTTAGGGGAGTTCAACGAGCAGTACTTC.